The text below deals with one T cell receptor beta chain. The data derive from a study of blood T cell repertoires in COVID-19. About the research overall: Acute and convalescent COVID-19 specimens originated in the United States, Italy and Spain. T cells, B-cell-depleted T cells, or PBMCs supplied cDNA or gDNA.

Looked up from germline, CDR1 is SGHRS and CDR2 is YFSETQ. The ends were cut back, 4 bases at V and 0 bases at J, with 16 bases in the middle. The CDR3 runs to 16 residues. As originally analysed: The assay estimated nucleated cells by amplifying reference gene primers. TCRdb keeps only in-frame clones here, not all; method: immunoSEQ multiplex PCR. V, J and clone size were drawn from that table, and D and trimming were deduced from the DNA. The profile shows 84,000 or so clones, 79% of them singletons. This TCR derives from an older man with acute or convalescent COVID-19. The J gene is TRBJ1-1, the V gene TRBV5-1, with a possible D match to TRBD1 (6 bases). The specimen sequenced was peripheral blood. The CDR3 loop reads CASSPYQGSMNTEAFF. In nucleotides, the CDR3 is TGCGCCAGCAGCCCATACCAGGGGTCGATGAACACTGAAGCTTTCTTT.